Listed here are 18 T cell receptor beta chains from one sample, sequenced in a study of cytomegalovirus exposure and HLA in healthy donors. PCR was performed using 60 Vbeta and 13 Jbeta primers. Repertoires were generated with immunoSEQ multiplex PCR, while TCRdb's copy carries only in-frame clones and drops some. Of 150,000 to 200,000 clones listed, approximately 78% are singletons. The sequenced material came from PBMCs. Receptors originate from a woman aged 18-35 years in good health and CMV-seronegative.

This clone is a singleton in its sample. This rearrangement joins TRBV5-1 to TRBJ2-3; D remains unclear. CDR3 length equals 13 residues. The V and J ends lost 7 bases and 4 bases respectively, with 13 bases between them. CDR1 and CDR2 (germline): SGHRS, YFSETQ. CDR3: CASYRMGADTQYF. In nucleotides, the CDR3 is TGCGCCAGCTACCGGATGGGCGCAGATACGCAGTATTTT.

The chain combines TRBV19 with TRBJ1-1, with TRBD1 as a possible D gene (5 bases). V gave up 7 bases and J gave up 6 bases, with 21 bases separating them. This CDR3 comprises 15 residues. The germline V gene has CDR1 LNHDA and CDR2 SQIVND (reference sequence). CDR3 sequence (DNA): TGTGCCAGTACTACCGCCGCGGTAGGGGCCGCTGAAGCTTTCTTT. Amino acids: CASTTAAVGAAEAFF.

This clone has only one observation. This sequence joins TRBV7-6 and TRBJ2-3; possibly TRBD2 for D (6 bases). The CDR3 is 14 residues long. The germline CDR1 and CDR2 sequences are SGHVS and FNYEAQ. The V end was cut by 6 bases, the J end by 2 bases, with 12 bases between. CDR3 sequence (DNA): TGTGCCAGCAGGGGGCGGGGTGCCACAGATACGCAGTATTTT. It yields the protein CASRGRGATDTQYF.

The V call is TRBV13, the J call TRBJ2-4; TRBD2 aligns across 7 bases. V gave up 5 bases and J gave up 3 bases; unmatched junction bases: 10. This CDR3 contains 16 residues. The germline CDR1 and CDR2 sequences are PRHDT and FYEKMQ (reference sequence). This CDR3 reads CASSHRGSGIKNIQYF. In nucleotides, the CDR3 is TGTGCCAGCAGCCACCGAGGGAGCGGGATCAAAAACATTCAGTACTTC.

This clone was picked up a small number of times. The V and J genes are TRBV27 and TRBJ2-1; TRBD2 matches at 10 bases. Germline V gene sequence: CDR1 MNHEY, CDR2 SMNVEV (reference sequence). The J segment lost 4 bases and the V segment lost 8 bases, leaving 8 bases of the junction unmatched. The CDR3 has 15 amino acids. In DNA form, the CDR3 reads TGTGCCAGCCAATACGCTAGCGGGGGATACAATGAGCAGTTCTTC. As protein: CASQYASGGYNEQFF.

The V and J genes are TRBV7-2 and TRBJ2-3; no firm D call. The V end was cut by 2 bases, the J end by 2 bases, with 14 bases between. CDR3 length: 16 amino acids. CDR1 and CDR2 (germline): SGHTA, FQGNSA. The DNA for the CDR3 is TGTGCCAGCAGCTTACTAGGCCAGCAACCCACAGATACGCAGTATTTT. Translated, it gives CASSLLGQQPTDTQYF. The variable domain in full, completed from reference TRBV7-2 and TRBJ2-3, reads GAGVSQSPSNKVTEKGKDVELRCDPISGHTALYWYRQSLGQGLEFLIYFQGNSAPDKSGLPSDRFSAERTGGSVSTLTIQRTQQEDSAVYLCASSLLGQQPTDTQYFGPGTRLTVL.

This chain links TRBV7-9 with TRBJ1-4; 8 bases are shared with TRBD1. Germline CDR1 and CDR2: SEHNR and FQNEAQ (reference sequence). J was trimmed by 8 bases and V by 2 bases; bases with no gene match: 4. The CDR3 contains 14 residues. CDR3 region: CASSLLQGGEKLFF. The CDR3 DNA is TGTGCCAGCAGCTTACTACAGGGGGGAGAAAAACTGTTTTTT.

The chain uses TRBV6-6 and TRBJ2-3, with a tentative D call TRBD2 (5 bases). This CDR3 spans 14 amino acids. The germline CDR1 and CDR2 sequences are MNHNY and SVGAGI (reference sequence). V lost 6 bases, J lost 2 bases, and 12 bases lay in between. The CDR3 reads CASSMGGFTDTQYF. DNA of the CDR3: TGTGCCAGCAGCATGGGCGGGTTCACAGATACGCAGTATTTT.

This sequence joins TRBV4-2 and TRBJ1-1; 8 bases are a match to TRBD1. V dropped 7 bases and J dropped 8; count of bases not matched to a gene: 18. Germline V gives CDR1 LGHNA, CDR2 YNFKEQ. CDR3 size: 16 residues. The DNA for the CDR3 is TGTGCCAGCAACTTGAAGTTGGGACAGGTGGGAGAAGAAGCTTTCTTT. Its protein is CASNLKLGQVGEEAFF.

The V and J genes are TRBV18 and TRBJ2-5, with D possibly TRBD1 on 7 matching bases. V lost 2 bases and J lost 5, with 15 bases in between. Germline V gene sequence: CDR1 KGHSH, CDR2 LQKENI. The CDR3 covers 15 residues. The CDR3 protein is CASSPGGGVWETQYF. In DNA form, the CDR3 reads TGTGCCAGCTCACCAGGAGGGGGCGTGTGGGAGACCCAGTACTTC.

V usage is TRBV2 and J usage is TRBJ2-2; 11 bases align to TRBD2. CDR3 length: 16 residues. Trimming cost V 6 bases and J 4 bases; bases outside gene matches: 7. Germline V CDR1 and CDR2: SNHLY, FYNNEI. CDR3 in DNA: TGTGCCAGCAGCCTACTAGCGGGAGTCGTCACCGGGGAGCTGTTTTTT. Translating gives CASSLLAGVVTGELFF. The full variable domain, its missing parts supplied by reference TRBV2 and TRBJ2-2, is EPEVTQTPSHQVTQMGQEVILRCVPISNHLYFYWYRQILGQKVEFLVSFYNNEISEKSEIFDDQFSVERPDGSNFTLKIRSTKLEDSAMYFCASSLLAGVVTGELFFGEGSRLTVL.

In this sample, this clone turned up a few times. V is TRBV11-3 and J is TRBJ1-4, with D maybe TRBD1 (5 bases). V dropped 5 bases and J dropped 1 base, with 11 bases sitting between them. Germline V CDR1 and CDR2: SGHNT, YENEEA. The CDR3 has 15 residues. CDR3 residues: CASSQTGLTNEKLFF. The CDR3 DNA is TGTGCCAGCAGCCAAACAGGATTAACTAATGAAAAACTGTTTTTT.

The V and J genes are TRBV7-6 and TRBJ1-3; TRBD1 might be the D (6 bases). Per germline, CDR1 SGHVS and CDR2 FNYEAQ. The CDR3 contains 17 residues. V lost 1 base to trimming and J lost 1 base, with 14 bases between them. CDR3 region: CASSLDGGGPSGNTIYF. The CDR3 bases are TGTGCCAGCAGCTTAGATGGCGGGGGGCCTTCTGGAAACACCATATATTTT.

The chain recombines TRBV7-3 with TRBJ2-3; 13 positions match TRBD2. The V and J ends lost 5 bases and 6 bases, in that order; junction bases with no gene match: 5. CDR3 length: 15 amino acids. Germline loops: CDR1 SGHTA, CDR2 FQGTGA. The CDR3 loop reads CASSTSGRAMDTQYF. In nucleotides, the CDR3 is TGTGCCAGCAGCACTAGCGGGAGGGCAATGGATACGCAGTATTTT. The variable domain in full, completed from reference TRBV7-3 and TRBJ2-3, reads GAGVSQTPSNKVTEKGKYVELRCDPISGHTALYWYRQSLGQGPEFLIYFQGTGAADDSGLPNDRFFAVRPEGSVSTLKIQRTERGDSAVYLCASSTSGRAMDTQYFGPGTRLTVL.

V is TRBV15 and J is TRBJ1-1; perhaps TRBD1 as D (5 bases). This CDR3 is built from 13 residues. V was shortened by 1 base and J by 10 bases, with 13 bases between the two germline ends. The germline V gene has CDR1 LNHNV and CDR2 YYDKDF (reference sequence). The DNA for the CDR3 is TGTGCCACCAGCAGAGGGAGGGGTAGGGGAGCTTTCTTT. Translated, it gives CATSRGRGRGAFF. Filled out from reference TRBV15 and TRBJ1-1, the complete variable domain reads DAMVIQNPRYQVTQFGKPVTLSCSQTLNHNVMYWYQQKSSQAPKLLFHYYDKDFNNEADTPDNFQSRRPNTSFCFLDIRSPGLGDTAMYLCATSRGRGRGAFFGQGTRLTVV.

The chain employs TRBV28 and TRBJ1-1, with D possibly being TRBD1 (5 bases). V lost 9 bases, J lost 0 bases, and 20 bases lay in between. The CDR3 is made up of 16 amino acids. Germline V gene sequence: CDR1 MDHEN, CDR2 SYDVKM. CDR3 protein: CASPPNMGGMNTEAFF. The CDR3 DNA reads TGTGCCAGTCCTCCGAACATGGGGGGTATGAACACTGAAGCTTTCTTT. Combining the CDR3 with reference TRBV28 and TRBJ1-1 gives the whole variable domain DVKVTQSSRYLVKRTGEKVFLECVQDMDHENMFWYRQDPGLGLRLIYFSYDVKMKEKGDIPEGYSVSREKKERFSLILESASTNQTSMYLCASPPNMGGMNTEAFFGQGTRLTVV.

The chain uses TRBV19 and TRBJ1-1; TRBD1 aligns across 10 bases. In germline, CDR1 is LNHDA, CDR2 SQIVND (reference sequence). The CDR3 covers 16 residues. Trimming cost V 6 bases and J 1 base; bases outside gene matches: 8. This CDR3 is CASRTGGQGTNTEAFF. In DNA, the CDR3 is TGTGCCAGTAGGACGGGGGGACAGGGGACGAACACTGAAGCTTTCTTT.

This chain uses TRBV28 with TRBJ2-7; D unclear. The CDR3 has 15 amino acids. Germline CDR1 is MDHEN and CDR2 is SYDVKM. V lost 4 bases to trimming and J lost 2 bases, with 15 bases between them. In DNA, the CDR3 is TGTGCCAGCAGTTCCCCCGGTCGCGAGACCTACGAGCAGTACTTC. Translating gives CASSSPGRETYEQYF.